This T cell receptor (beta chain) stems from a study of molecular identifiers for immune sequencing clone quantification. This clonotype was detected ten times or more. Germline V lookup: CDR1 SGHRS, CDR2 YFSETQ. V dropped 2 bases and J dropped 5; count of bases not matched to a gene: 8. CDR3 length: 15 residues. MiXCR, run by TCRdb on the PCR reads, gives a single entry per CDR3 protein. The table shows roughly 90,000 distinct CDR3 sequences, with over 15% occurring only once. This TCR was sampled from a human donor in good health. Some libraries in this study had Jurkat cell RNA spiked in. J is TRBJ2-7 and V is TRBV5-1, with 9 bases fitting TRBD1. Specimen: naive CD8+ T cells from blood, with Jurkat cell RNA spiked in. The subset here: FACS-sorted CD8+CD4-CCR7+CD45RA+ naive T cells. CDR3 DNA: TGCGCCAGCAGCTTTCCGGGACAGGGACGGGACGAGCAGTACTTC. Protein: CASSFPGQGRDEQYF.